A single sample is the source of the 30 T cell receptor beta chains below, sequenced in a study of blood T cell repertoires in COVID-19. TCRdb's copy holds only in-frame clones and misses some; the assay was immunoSEQ multiplex PCR. Seen here are 30,000 to 40,000 clones, nearly 90% observed once, and the top ten hold less than 30%. The source material was peripheral blood. These receptors were collected from a man between 60 and 70 years old with active or convalescent COVID-19.

This sequence joins TRBV27 and TRBJ2-1; TRBD1 agrees at 9 bases. CDR3 length: 15 residues. The V and J ends lost 7 bases and 9 bases, in that order; junction bases with no gene match: 13. In germline, CDR1 is MNHEY, CDR2 SMNVEV (reference sequence). CDR3 loop: CASISRDRVSTEQFF. The CDR3 DNA follows: TGTGCCAGCATCTCTCGGGACAGGGTGTCCACTGAGCAGTTCTTC.

The J gene is TRBJ2-7, the V gene TRBV10-2; 9 nucleotides line up with TRBD2. CDR3 length: 19 amino acids. The ends lost 3 bases at V and 2 bases at J; junction bases unmatched: 17. Germline V gene data show CDR1 as WSHSY and CDR2 as SAAADI. CDR3 sequence (DNA): TGCGCCAGCAGTGACATATCGATGGGGCTTAGCGGGAGTACCTACGAGCAGTACTTC. Protein: CASSDISMGLSGSTYEQYF.

V is TRBV18 and J is TRBJ1-4; 7 bases align to TRBD1. The V gene end was trimmed by 4 bases and the J gene end by 8 bases; junction bases not matched to a gene: 10. Germline CDR1 is KGHSH and CDR2 is LQKENI. This CDR3 region has 15 residues. The CDR3 region has the DNA TGTGCCAGCTCACAGTCGACAGGGCGGAACGAAAAACTGTTTTTT. It yields the protein CASSQSTGRNEKLFF.

This clone was counted once. V and J are TRBV5-1 and TRBJ2-1; 9 nucleotides line up with TRBD2. The germline V gene has CDR1 SGHRS and CDR2 YFSETQ. The CDR3 length is 18 residues. The J segment lost 6 bases and the V segment lost 4 bases, leaving 17 bases of the junction unmatched. The CDR3 bases are TGCGCCAGCAGCCCGTTTGGGGCGGGAGGGCCTGTCGGCAATGAGCAGTTCTTC. This codes for CASSPFGAGGPVGNEQFF.

The chain joins TRBV6-5 to TRBJ2-7; D perhaps matches TRBD2 (5 bases). CDR1 is MNHEY, CDR2 SVGAGI, per germline. Trimming stripped 0 bases from V and 3 bases from J, with 12 bases between. CDR3 length: 15 residues. The CDR3 DNA follows: TGTGCCAGCAGTTACTCGGTTGGACTCCTCTACGAGCAGTACTTC. It codes for CASSYSVGLLYEQYF.

Written as DNA, the CDR3 is TGTGCCAGCAGCCACGACAGCTCTGAGCAGTTCTTC. This translates into CASSHDSSEQFF. V gene TRBV3-1 (or the pseudogene TRBV3-2) combines with J gene TRBJ2-1; D is possibly TRBD1 (5 bases). Germline values: CDR1 LGHDT, CDR2 YNNKEL (reference sequence). V lost 3 bases, J lost 9 bases, and 9 bases lay in between. This CDR3 has 12 residues.

This clone has only one observation. The chain has TRBV7-9 and TRBJ2-7, with 12 bases matching TRBD1. The J segment lost 2 bases and the V segment lost 5 bases, leaving 7 bases of the junction unmatched. This CDR3 has 16 residues. CDR1 and CDR2 (germline): SEHNR, FQNEAQ (reference sequence). The CDR3 nucleotides read TGTGCCAGCAGCCACTCACGGGACAGGGGGCCCTACGAGCAGTACTTC. This codes for CASSHSRDRGPYEQYF.

In its sample, this clone was seen a few times. The V and J genes are TRBV5-1 and TRBJ1-6; TRBD1 agrees at 8 bases. With V trimmed by 0 bases and J by 9 bases, 8 bases remained unmatched. The CDR3 is 16 residues long. CDR1 is SGHRS and CDR2 is YFSETQ in the germline V gene. As DNA, the CDR3 is TGCGCCAGCAGCTTGGGTTTCACAGGGGGTGCTTCACCCCTCCACTTT. This codes for CASSLGFTGGASPLHF.

This clone was found once. V gene TRBV30 combines with J gene TRBJ1-3; D is possibly TRBD1 (5 bases). Germline lookup yields CDR1 GTSNPN and CDR2 SVGIG (reference sequence). V was cut by 2 bases and J by 0 bases, with 11 bases left in between. The CDR3 sequence is 15 residues long. The DNA for the CDR3 is TGTGCCTGGAGTTCGGGGGGGTTCTCTGGAAACACCATATATTTT. Translating gives CAWSSGGFSGNTIYF.

The chain couples TRBV6-5 to TRBJ2-3; 8 bases map to TRBD2. Germline values: CDR1 MNHEY, CDR2 SVGAGI. The CDR3 is 15 residues long. Unmatched junction bases numbered 7, after V lost 6 bases and J lost 2 bases. This CDR3 is CASRRLAGYTDTQYF. The CDR3, as DNA: TGTGCCAGCAGGCGGCTAGCGGGTTACACAGATACGCAGTATTTT.

The chain uses TRBV11-2 and TRBJ2-1; 8 nucleotides line up with TRBD2. The length of the CDR3 is 18 residues. CDR1 is SGHAT, CDR2 FQNNGV, per germline. The V segment lost 5 bases and the J segment 4 bases; nucleotides outside the gene matches: 16. In nucleotides, the CDR3 is TGTGCCAGCAGCAGGGGACTTCCTAGCGGGTTCCTTTACAATGAGCAGTTCTTC. Translated: CASSRGLPSGFLYNEQFF.

This chain links TRBV6-1 with TRBJ2-2; 9 bases are a match to TRBD1. The CDR3 length is 16 residues. V was clipped by 4 bases and J by 7 bases; unmatched bases: 10. In germline, CDR1 is MNHNS, CDR2 SASEGT. The CDR3 nucleotides are TGTGCCAGCAGTGCCCCTCGACAGGGGGGGGACGGGGAGCTGTTTTTT. Residues: CASSAPRQGGDGELFF.

The chain carries TRBV19 and TRBJ2-7, with a tentative D call TRBD2 (6 bases). The V gene's germline CDR1 is LNHDA and CDR2 SQIVND (reference sequence). The CDR3 spans 14 residues. V shed 5 bases and J shed 0 bases, with 11 bases lying between them. DNA of the CDR3: TGTGCCAGTAGTCCCGTCGGGAGCTCCTACGAGCAGTACTTC. It encodes CASSPVGSSYEQYF.

The chain is built from TRBV9 and TRBJ2-1, with D possibly TRBD2 on 6 matching bases. Germline V CDR1 and CDR2: SGDLS, YYNGEE. The CDR3 contains 12 residues. The germline V and J ends were trimmed by 4 bases and 9 bases, with 11 bases remaining between them. CDR3 nucleotides: TGTGCCAGCAGCCCGGGACTGGTTGAGCAGTTCTTC. Amino acids: CASSPGLVEQFF.

V and J are TRBV10-3 and TRBJ2-1; 8 bases line up with TRBD1. The CDR3 sequence is 14 residues long. The junction had 6 bases not matched to a gene; V was cut back by 4 bases and J by 7 bases. Germline assignment: CDR1 ENHRY and CDR2 SYGVKD. CDR3 in DNA: TGTGCCATCAGTGGTCAGGGGGCTGGAAATGAGCAGTTCTTC. Amino acid sequence: CAISGQGAGNEQFF.

V and J are TRBV28 and TRBJ1-2, with D unresolved. The length of the CDR3 is 13 residues. CDR1 and CDR2 (germline): MDHEN, SYDVKM. V gave up 2 bases and J gave up 4 bases, with 8 bases separating them. The CDR3 region is CASSLTTPYGYTF. CDR3 sequence (DNA): TGTGCCAGCAGTTTAACGACACCCTATGGCTACACCTTC.

The chain carries TRBV7-2 and TRBJ2-1, with 11 nucleotides matching TRBD2. Unmatched junction bases numbered 5, after V lost 5 bases and J lost 5 bases. The CDR3 has 15 amino acids. The germline V gene has CDR1 SGHTA and CDR2 FQGNSA. This CDR3 is CASSPRLAGNNEQFF. Here the CDR3 DNA reads TGTGCCAGCAGCCCGAGACTAGCGGGAAACAATGAGCAGTTCTTC.

The chain combines TRBV7-9 with TRBJ2-3, with no clear D. Trimming stripped 1 base from V and 2 bases from J, with 7 bases between. This CDR3 comprises 14 residues. In germline, CDR1 is SEHNR, CDR2 FQNEAQ (reference sequence). CDR3 residues: CASSLVSSTDTQYF. The CDR3 nucleotides read TGTGCCAGCAGCTTAGTCAGTTCCACAGATACGCAGTATTTT.

The V gene is TRBV2, the J gene TRBJ2-7; 11 nucleotides match TRBD2. Germline V gene data show CDR1 as SNHLY and CDR2 as FYNNEI. The CDR3 is 20 amino acids. J lost 0 bases, V lost 7 bases, and 20 bases had no gene match. CDR3: CASIPLLVLAGGTNSYEQYF. The CDR3 region has the DNA TGTGCCAGCATCCCCCTACTGGTTCTAGCGGGAGGTACTAACTCCTACGAGCAGTACTTC. Full variable domain (remainder filled in from reference TRBV2 and TRBJ2-7): EPEVTQTPSHQVTQMGQEVILRCVPISNHLYFYWYRQILGQKVEFLVSFYNNEISEKSEIFDDQFSVERPDGSNFTLKIRSTKLEDSAMYFCASIPLLVLAGGTNSYEQYFGPGTRLTVT.

V gene TRBV28 combines with J gene TRBJ1-6; TRBD1 might be the D (5 bases). The CDR3 runs to 16 residues. The V gene's germline CDR1 is MDHEN and CDR2 SYDVKM. V was clipped by 5 bases and J by 0 bases, with 11 bases between them. The CDR3 is CASSPEQDSYNSPLHF. DNA for the CDR3: TGTGCCAGCAGTCCCGAACAGGACTCCTATAATTCACCCCTCCACTTT.

The chain recombines TRBV3-1 (or the pseudogene TRBV3-2) with TRBJ2-7, with 9 bases aligning to TRBD1. The ends lost 3 bases at V and 6 bases at J; junction bases unmatched: 9. The CDR3 has 15 amino acids. CDR1 is LGHDT, CDR2 YNNKEL, per germline (reference sequence). CDR3 amino acids: CASSQSGTGIPEQYF. In nucleotides, the CDR3 is TGTGCCAGCAGCCAGTCCGGGACAGGGATCCCCGAGCAGTACTTC.

The chain recombines TRBV10-3 with TRBJ2-3, with 7 bases fitting TRBD2. The CDR3 is made up of 16 amino acids. Germline V lookup: CDR1 ENHRY, CDR2 SYGVKD. J lost 4 bases, V lost 9 bases, and 16 bases had no gene match. This CDR3 is CAIKTQVGGASDTQYF. The CDR3 nucleotides read TGTGCCATAAAAACCCAGGTGGGAGGGGCGTCAGATACGCAGTATTTT.

The chain joins TRBV4-1 to TRBJ2-7; D possibly corresponds to TRBD1 (6 bases). The CDR3 is 15 residues long. Trimming pared 6 bases from V and 5 bases from J, leaving 20 bases between. From germline, CDR1 is MGHRA and CDR2 YSYEKL. The CDR3 sequence: CASSATGLSGDEQYF. In nucleotides, the CDR3 is TGCGCCAGCAGTGCTACAGGGCTAAGCGGTGACGAGCAGTACTTC.

CDR3 in amino acids: CASSLGGTDTQYF. The CDR3, as DNA: TGTGCCAGCAGCTTAGGAGGCACAGATACGCAGTATTTT. The chain joins TRBV7-8 to TRBJ2-3; D is uncertain. The V end was cut by 1 base, the J end by 1 base, with 3 bases between. Germline-derived CDR1 and CDR2 are SGHVS and FQNEAQ. CDR3 length: 13 residues.

This clone appeared a few times. The chain couples TRBV6-1 to TRBJ1-5; possibly TRBD1 for D (5 bases). This CDR3 has 15 residues. V lost 1 base and J 4 bases, leaving 11 bases between the germline ends. The V gene's germline CDR1 is MNHNS and CDR2 SASEGT. The CDR3 here is CASSEVNRINQPQHF. The CDR3 DNA reads TGTGCCAGCAGTGAAGTTAACAGGATAAATCAGCCCCAGCATTTT.

This chain uses TRBV19 with TRBJ2-5, with 7 bases lining up with TRBD1. The germline gives CDR1 LNHDA, CDR2 SQIVND (reference sequence). Trimming cost V 0 bases and J 5 bases; bases outside gene matches: 9. The CDR3 is made up of 16 amino acids. DNA for the CDR3: TGTGCCAGTAGTATAGAGGGACAGCTAATGGGGGAGACCCAGTACTTC. This translates into CASSIEGQLMGETQYF.

This clone was recorded a few times. This rearrangement joins TRBV7-3 to TRBJ2-1; 8 positions agree with TRBD1. Germline-derived CDR1 and CDR2 are SGHTA and FQGTGA. This CDR3 is 18 amino acids long. Trimming cost V 4 bases and J 4 bases; bases outside gene matches: 15. The CDR3 loop reads CASSSLQTGTGAYNEQFF. CDR3 nucleotide sequence: TGTGCCAGCAGCTCTTTACAAACCGGGACAGGTGCATACAATGAGCAGTTCTTC.

The chain links TRBV19 to TRBJ1-2; TRBD1 matches 8 bases. V lost 5 bases and J lost 4; bases outside the gene matches: 12. CDR3 length: 16 residues. Per germline, CDR1 LNHDA and CDR2 SQIVND (reference sequence). CDR3 in amino acids: CASSSMDREDPYGYTF. In DNA form, the CDR3 reads TGTGCCAGTAGTTCGATGGACAGGGAGGATCCCTATGGCTACACCTTC.

The chain combines TRBV5-1 with TRBJ2-1, with D perhaps matching TRBD2 (6 bases). This CDR3 is built from 15 residues. Germline V gene data show CDR1 as SGHRS and CDR2 as YFSETQ. The ends were cut back, 5 bases at V and 2 bases at J, with 14 bases in the middle. CDR3 sequence reads: CASREDGSPYNEQFF. CDR3 in DNA: TGCGCCAGCAGAGAGGACGGGAGTCCCTACAATGAGCAGTTCTTC.

The chain combines TRBV5-5 with TRBJ2-2; D is unclear. The CDR3 extends over 14 amino acids. The germline gives CDR1 SGHKS, CDR2 YYEKEE (reference sequence). With 0 bases removed from V and 0 bases from J, the gap between germline ends came to 3 bases. The chain's CDR3 is CASSLVANTGELFF. The CDR3, as DNA: TGTGCCAGCAGCTTGGTAGCGAACACCGGGGAGCTGTTTTTT.